This record concerns one T cell receptor beta chain sequence. Its antigen is currently unknown. The data were taken from a study of identical twins. General study findings and limits: The study found weaker excess twin sharing in beta out-of-frame sequences.

TCRdb reprocessed the 5' RACE reads via MiXCR and lists one record per CDR3 protein. Of approximately 670,000 distinct CDR3 sequences in the sample, over 5% were seen once. CDR1 and CDR2 from the germline V gene are MNHEY and SVGAGI. The CDR3 sequence is 14 residues long. V shed 3 bases, J shed 4 bases, and the junction held 4 bases outside the gene matches. The specimen was naive T cells sorted from blood. The clonotype was recovered from a man aged 18 to 30 in good health. The genes are TRBV6-5 and TRBJ2-7; TRBD1 matches at 9 bases. In nucleotides, the CDR3 is TGTGCCAGCAGTTATGGGACAGGGCGTTACGAGCAGTACTTC. Encoded protein: CASSYGTGRYEQYF.